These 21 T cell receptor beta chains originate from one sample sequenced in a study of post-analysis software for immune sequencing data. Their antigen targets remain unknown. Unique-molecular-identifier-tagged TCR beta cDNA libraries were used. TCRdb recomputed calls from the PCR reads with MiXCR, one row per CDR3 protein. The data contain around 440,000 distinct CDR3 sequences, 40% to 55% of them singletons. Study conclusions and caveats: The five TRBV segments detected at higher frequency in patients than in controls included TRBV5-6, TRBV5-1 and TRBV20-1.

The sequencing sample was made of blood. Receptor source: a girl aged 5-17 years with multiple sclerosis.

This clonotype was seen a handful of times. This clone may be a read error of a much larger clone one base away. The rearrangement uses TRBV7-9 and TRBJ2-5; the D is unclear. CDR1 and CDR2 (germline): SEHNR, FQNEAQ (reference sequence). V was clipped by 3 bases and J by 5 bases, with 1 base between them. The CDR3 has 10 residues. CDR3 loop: CASSFETQYF. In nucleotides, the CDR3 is TGTGCCAGCAGCTTCGAGACCCAGTACTTC.

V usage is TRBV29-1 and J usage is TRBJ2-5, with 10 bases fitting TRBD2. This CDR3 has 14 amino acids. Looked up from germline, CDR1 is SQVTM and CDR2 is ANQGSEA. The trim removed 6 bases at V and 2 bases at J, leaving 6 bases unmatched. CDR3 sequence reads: CSVMGLARQETQYF. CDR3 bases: TGCAGCGTCATGGGACTAGCGAGACAAGAGACCCAGTACTTC.

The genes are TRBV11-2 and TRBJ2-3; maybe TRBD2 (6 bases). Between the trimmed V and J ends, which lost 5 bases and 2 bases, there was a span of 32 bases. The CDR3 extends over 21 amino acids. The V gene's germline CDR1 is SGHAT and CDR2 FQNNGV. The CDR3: CASSQPRPRVAEGINTDTQYF. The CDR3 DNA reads TGTGCCAGCAGCCAACCGCGACCCCGAGTAGCGGAGGGGATCAACACAGATACGCAGTATTTT.

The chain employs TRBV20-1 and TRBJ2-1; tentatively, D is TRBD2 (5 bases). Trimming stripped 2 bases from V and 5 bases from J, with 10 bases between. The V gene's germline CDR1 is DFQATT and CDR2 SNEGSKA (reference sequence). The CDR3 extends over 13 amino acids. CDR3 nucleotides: TGCAGTGCTAGACTAGCCGTCAACAATGAGCAGTTCTTC. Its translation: CSARLAVNNEQFF.

The CDR3: CSTSIWYLDSEQFF. The DNA for the CDR3 is TGCAGTACCTCCATTTGGTATCTGGACAGTGAGCAGTTCTTC. This rearrangement joins TRBV20-1 to TRBJ2-1; D might be TRBD1 (6 bases). V was shortened by 8 bases and J by 9 bases, with 23 bases between the two germline ends. CDR1 is DFQATT and CDR2 is SNEGSKA in the germline V gene (reference sequence). The CDR3 consists of 14 residues.

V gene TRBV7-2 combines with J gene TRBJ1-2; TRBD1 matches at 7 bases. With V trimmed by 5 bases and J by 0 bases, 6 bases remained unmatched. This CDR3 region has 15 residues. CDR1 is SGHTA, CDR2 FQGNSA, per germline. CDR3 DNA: TGTGCCAGCAGCGAAAAAGACAGGGCTAACTATGGCTACACCTTC. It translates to CASSEKDRANYGYTF.

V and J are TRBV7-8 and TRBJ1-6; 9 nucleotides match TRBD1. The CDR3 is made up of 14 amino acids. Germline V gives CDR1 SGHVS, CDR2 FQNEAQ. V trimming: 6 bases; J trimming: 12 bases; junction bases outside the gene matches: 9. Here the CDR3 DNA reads TGTGCCAGCAGTCGGGACAGGGCCAGGGGACCCCTCCACTTT. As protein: CASSRDRARGPLHF.

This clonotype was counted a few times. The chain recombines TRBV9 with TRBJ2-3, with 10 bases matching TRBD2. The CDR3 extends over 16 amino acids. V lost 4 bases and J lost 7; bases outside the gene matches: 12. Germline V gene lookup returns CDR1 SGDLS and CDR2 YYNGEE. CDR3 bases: TGTGCCAGCAGCATCGGACTAGCGGAAAGGGGCCATACGCAGTATTTT. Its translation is CASSIGLAERGHTQYF.

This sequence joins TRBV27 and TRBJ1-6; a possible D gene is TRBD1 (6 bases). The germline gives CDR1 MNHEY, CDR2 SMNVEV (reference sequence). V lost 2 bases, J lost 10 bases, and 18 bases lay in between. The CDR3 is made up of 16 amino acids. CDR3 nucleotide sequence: TGTGCCAGCAGTTTAAGTTCTGGGGGGGCGTTGTCACCCCTCCACTTT. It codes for CASSLSSGGALSPLHF.

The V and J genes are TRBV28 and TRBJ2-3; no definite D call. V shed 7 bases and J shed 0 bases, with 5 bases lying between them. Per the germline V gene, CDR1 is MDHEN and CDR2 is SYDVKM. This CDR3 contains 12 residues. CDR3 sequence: CASNPSTDTQYF. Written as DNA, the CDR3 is TGTGCCAGCAATCCAAGCACAGATACGCAGTATTTT.

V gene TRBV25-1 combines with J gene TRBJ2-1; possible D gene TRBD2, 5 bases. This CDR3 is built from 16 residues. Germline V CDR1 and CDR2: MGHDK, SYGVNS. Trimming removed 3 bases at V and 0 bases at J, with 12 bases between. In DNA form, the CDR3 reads TGTGCCAGCAGTGATTTGGACGGGAACTCCTACAATGAGCAGTTCTTC. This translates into CASSDLDGNSYNEQFF.

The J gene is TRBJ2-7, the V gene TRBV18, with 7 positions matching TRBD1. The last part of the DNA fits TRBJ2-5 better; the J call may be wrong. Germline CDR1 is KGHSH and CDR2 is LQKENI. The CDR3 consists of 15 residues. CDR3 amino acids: CASSPTIGQEETQYF. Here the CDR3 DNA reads TGTGCCAGCTCCCCCACTATCGGACAGGAAGAGACCCAGTACTTC.

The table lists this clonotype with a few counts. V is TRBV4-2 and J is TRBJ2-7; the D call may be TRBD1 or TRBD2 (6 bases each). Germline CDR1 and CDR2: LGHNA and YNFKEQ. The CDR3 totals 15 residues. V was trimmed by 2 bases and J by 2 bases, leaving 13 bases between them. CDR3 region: CASSQRGDGPYEQYF. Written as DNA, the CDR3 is TGTGCCAGCAGCCAAAGGGGGGATGGACCCTACGAGCAGTACTTC.

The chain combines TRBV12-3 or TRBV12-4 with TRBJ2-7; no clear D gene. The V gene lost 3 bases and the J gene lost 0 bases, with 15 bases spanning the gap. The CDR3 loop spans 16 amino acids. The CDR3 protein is CASSFAPTGLSYEQYF. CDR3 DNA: TGTGCCAGCAGTTTTGCTCCAACGGGCCTCTCCTACGAGCAGTACTTC.

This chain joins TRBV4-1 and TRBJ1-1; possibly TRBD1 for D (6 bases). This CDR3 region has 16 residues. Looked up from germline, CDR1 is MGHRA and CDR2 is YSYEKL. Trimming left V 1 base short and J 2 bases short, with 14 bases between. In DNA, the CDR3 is TGCGCCAGCAGCCAAGGCCGGGCCAGGGGAAACACTGAAGCTTTCTTT. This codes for CASSQGRARGNTEAFF.

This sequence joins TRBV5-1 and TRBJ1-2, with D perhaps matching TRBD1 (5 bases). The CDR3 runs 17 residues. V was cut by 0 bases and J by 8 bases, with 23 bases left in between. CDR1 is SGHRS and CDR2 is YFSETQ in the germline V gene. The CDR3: CASSLEPENRSAGGYTF. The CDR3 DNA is TGCGCCAGCAGCTTGGAACCCGAGAACAGGTCCGCAGGGGGCTACACCTTC.

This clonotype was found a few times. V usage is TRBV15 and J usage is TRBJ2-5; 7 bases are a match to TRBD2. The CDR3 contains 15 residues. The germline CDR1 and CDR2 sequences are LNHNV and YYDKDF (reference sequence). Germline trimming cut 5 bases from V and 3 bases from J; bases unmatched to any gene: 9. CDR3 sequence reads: CATSGGVSGKETQYF. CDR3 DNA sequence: TGTGCCACCAGCGGGGGGGTCTCGGGCAAAGAGACCCAGTACTTC. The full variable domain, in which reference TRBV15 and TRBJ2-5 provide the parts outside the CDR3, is DAMVIQNPRYQVTQFGKPVTLSCSQTLNHNVMYWYQQKSSQAPKLLFHYYDKDFNNEADTPDNFQSRRPNTSFCFLDIRSPGLGDTAMYLCATSGGVSGKETQYFGPGTRLLVL.

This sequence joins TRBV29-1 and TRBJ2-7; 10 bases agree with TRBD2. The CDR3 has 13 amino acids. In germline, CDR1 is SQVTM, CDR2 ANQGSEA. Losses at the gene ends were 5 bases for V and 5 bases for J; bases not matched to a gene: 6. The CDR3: CSVMLAGDHEQYF. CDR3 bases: TGCAGCGTTATGCTAGCGGGAGACCACGAGCAGTACTTC.

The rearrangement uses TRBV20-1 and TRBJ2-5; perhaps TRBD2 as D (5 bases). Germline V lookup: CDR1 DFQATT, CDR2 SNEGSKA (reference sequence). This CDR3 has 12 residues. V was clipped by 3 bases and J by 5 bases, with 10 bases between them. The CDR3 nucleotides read TGCAGTGCTAGCGGGGTGCTGGAGACCCAGTACTTC. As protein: CSASGVLETQYF.

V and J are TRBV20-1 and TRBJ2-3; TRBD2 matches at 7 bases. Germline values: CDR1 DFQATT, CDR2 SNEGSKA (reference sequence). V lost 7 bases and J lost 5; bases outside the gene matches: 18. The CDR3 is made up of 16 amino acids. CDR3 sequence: CSGSYLTSVFGDTQYF. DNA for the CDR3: TGCAGTGGCTCCTATCTTACTAGCGTTTTTGGAGATACGCAGTATTTT.

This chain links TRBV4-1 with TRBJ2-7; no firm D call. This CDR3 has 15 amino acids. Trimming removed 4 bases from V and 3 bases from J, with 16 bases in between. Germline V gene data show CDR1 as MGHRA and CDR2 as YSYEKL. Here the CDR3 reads CASSPSSRVDYEQYF. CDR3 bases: TGCGCCAGCAGCCCCTCCTCAAGGGTAGACTACGAGCAGTACTTC.